One and the same sample provided the 17 T cell receptor beta chains below, sequenced in a study of blood T cell repertoires in COVID-19. The repertoire was sequenced with immunoSEQ multiplex PCR; TCRdb's copy has only in-frame clones and lacks some. The sample lists about 270,000 clones, about 86% occurring once. Specimen: peripheral blood. The receptors stem from a woman in her fifties or sixties with active or convalescent COVID-19.

The CDR3 here is CASSLSYDTEAFF. The CDR3 nucleotides read TGTGCCAGCAGTTTGAGCTACGACACTGAAGCTTTCTTT. The V gene is TRBV12-3 or TRBV12-4, the J gene TRBJ1-1; D gene unclear. This CDR3 spans 13 amino acids. V was cut by 3 bases and J by 3 bases, with 8 bases left in between.

The chain uses TRBV7-3 and TRBJ2-1; D unclear. This CDR3 has 12 amino acids. The germline V and J ends were trimmed by 2 bases and 7 bases, with 6 bases remaining between them. Germline V gives CDR1 SGHTA, CDR2 FQGTGA. This chain's CDR3 is CASSLGRNEQFF. For the CDR3, the DNA is TGTGCCAGCAGCTTAGGTCGGAATGAGCAGTTCTTC.

J is TRBJ1-2 and V is TRBV9, with D possibly being TRBD1 (6 bases). CDR1 and CDR2 from the germline V gene are SGDLS and YYNGEE. The CDR3 is 16 amino acids. V shed 3 bases and J shed 0 bases, with 15 bases lying between them. The CDR3 protein is CASSAGTGRANYGYTF. The CDR3 nucleotides read TGTGCCAGCAGCGCAGGAACAGGGCGCGCTAACTATGGCTACACCTTC.

The genes are TRBV30 and TRBJ1-1; 8 bases match TRBD1. The CDR3 spans 12 residues. CDR1 GTSNPN and CDR2 SVGIG come from the germline V gene (reference sequence). J gave up 7 bases and V 8 bases, and 9 bases lay outside the gene matches. CDR3 nucleotides: TGTGCCGTCGAGGGCAGGGGGCGTGAAGCTTTCTTT. Encoded protein: CAVEGRGREAFF.

V and J are TRBV11-2 and TRBJ1-5, with 9 bases fitting TRBD1. This CDR3 has 16 residues. J lost 1 base, V lost 4 bases, and 5 bases had no gene match. Looked up from germline, CDR1 is SGHAT and CDR2 is FQNNGV. The CDR3 spells CASSSTGTGSNQPQHF. The CDR3 DNA reads TGTGCCAGCAGCTCCACCGGGACAGGGAGCAATCAGCCCCAGCATTTT.

In its sample, this clone was seen once. The chain employs TRBV7-9 and TRBJ1-1; D is possibly TRBD1 (5 bases). The CDR3 is made up of 13 amino acids. The V gene's germline CDR1 is SEHNR and CDR2 FQNEAQ (reference sequence). V was trimmed by 4 bases and J by 0 bases, leaving 6 bases between them. The CDR3 loop reads CASSSGMNTEAFF. CDR3 nucleotide sequence: TGTGCCAGCAGCTCAGGGATGAACACTGAAGCTTTCTTT.

The V and J genes are TRBV19 and TRBJ1-5; 8 bases are shared with TRBD1. Germline V lookup: CDR1 LNHDA, CDR2 SQIVND (reference sequence). The CDR3 totals 16 residues. CDR3 in amino acids: CSTADRAYRSNQPQHF. Here the CDR3 DNA reads TGTTCTACCGCGGACAGGGCTTATCGAAGCAATCAGCCCCAGCATTTT.

The chain links TRBV9 to TRBJ2-7; TRBD2 aligns across 13 bases. From germline, CDR1 is SGDLS and CDR2 YYNGEE. The CDR3 spans 15 residues. The V and J ends lost 4 bases and 4 bases, in that order; junction bases with no gene match: 5. The DNA of the CDR3 is TGTGCCAGCAGCTTCGGGACTAGCGGGGCTTACGAGCAGTACTTC. It codes for CASSFGTSGAYEQYF.

The chain carries TRBV6-6 and TRBJ1-1; the D gene is possibly TRBD1 (6 bases). Trimming cost V 4 bases and J 5 bases, with 20 bases left between them. CDR1 is MNHNY, CDR2 SVGAGI, per germline (reference sequence). CDR3 length equals 16 residues. The CDR3 sequence is CASSFPGTKLGTEAFF. CDR3 bases: TGTGCCAGCAGTTTTCCCGGGACAAAACTGGGGACTGAAGCTTTCTTT.

The gene calls are TRBV10-1 and TRBJ1-5; unclear D gene. The CDR3 totals 13 residues. Germline CDR1 is WNHNN and CDR2 is SYGVQD (reference sequence). V lost 5 bases, J lost 6 bases, and 11 bases lay in between. The CDR3 protein is CASSQDRGQPQHF. DNA of the CDR3: TGCGCCAGCAGTCAGGACCGGGGTCAGCCCCAGCATTTT.

V gene TRBV4-3 combines with J gene TRBJ1-3; maybe TRBD1 (5 bases). Germline-derived CDR1 and CDR2 are LGHNA and YSLEER. V gave up 4 bases and J gave up 0 bases, with 7 bases separating them. The CDR3 loop spans 14 amino acids. Here the CDR3 DNA reads TGCGCCAGCAGCCTAGACAGCTCTGGAAACACCATATATTTT. Its translation is CASSLDSSGNTIYF.

This clone has just one count. This chain uses TRBV19 with TRBJ2-5; the match to TRBD2 covers 12 bases. The CDR3 contains 15 residues. Losses at the gene ends were 3 bases for V and 2 bases for J; bases not matched to a gene: 1. The germline gives CDR1 LNHDA, CDR2 SQIVND (reference sequence). The CDR3, as DNA: TGTGCCAGTAGTATGGGACTAGCGGGTCAAGAGACCCAGTACTTC. This gives the protein CASSMGLAGQETQYF.

The gene calls are TRBV9 and TRBJ2-3; possible D gene TRBD2, 6 bases. Trimming removed 3 bases from V and 0 bases from J, with 11 bases in between. The length of the CDR3 is 15 residues. Germline CDR1 reads SGDLS; CDR2 reads YYNGEE. The CDR3: CASSDLASSTDTQYF. In DNA, the CDR3 is TGTGCCAGCAGCGACCTAGCGAGTAGCACAGATACGCAGTATTTT.

J is TRBJ1-5 and V is TRBV6-1; TRBD1 agrees at 8 bases. The junction had 3 bases not matched to a gene; V was cut back by 2 bases and J by 3 bases. CDR1 MNHNS and CDR2 SASEGT come from the germline V gene. There are 15 residues in the CDR3. The CDR3 protein is CASSEQGATNQPQHF. DNA of the CDR3: TGTGCCAGCAGTGAACAGGGGGCCACCAATCAGCCCCAGCATTTT.

The gene calls are TRBV2 and TRBJ2-5; D is perhaps TRBD2 (6 bases). The V end lost 0 bases, the J end lost 2 bases, and 7 bases lay between the germline ends. Germline loops: CDR1 SNHLY, CDR2 FYNNEI. The CDR3 consists of 14 residues. The CDR3 region has the DNA TGTGCCAGCAGTGAAGCCCGGGGGCAAGAGACCCAGTACTTC. Translated, it gives CASSEARGQETQYF.

The gene calls are TRBV5-1 and TRBJ1-1, with 11 bases that match TRBD1. Trimming cost V 4 bases and J 4 bases; bases outside gene matches: 3. The germline V gene encodes CDR1 SGHRS and CDR2 YFSETQ. The CDR3 is made up of 14 amino acids. CDR3 loop: CASSTDRGRTEAFF. As DNA, the CDR3 is TGCGCCAGCAGCACGGACAGGGGGCGCACTGAAGCTTTCTTT.

V and J are TRBV19 and TRBJ1-5, with a tentative D call TRBD1 (5 bases). CDR3 length: 14 residues. Germline loops: CDR1 LNHDA, CDR2 SQIVND (reference sequence). V was shortened by 0 bases and J by 8 bases, with 11 bases between the two germline ends. CDR3 in DNA: TGTGCCAGTAGTATAGAAGCAGGGAGGGAGCCCCAGCATTTT. Its protein product is CASSIEAGREPQHF. Variable domain in full (rest from reference TRBV19 and TRBJ1-5): DGGITQSPKYLFRKEGQNVTLSCEQNLNHDAMYWYRQDPGQGLRLIYYSQIVNDFQKGDIAEGYSVSREKKESFPLTVTSAQKNPTAFYLCASSIEAGREPQHFGDGTRLSIL.